What follows are 14 T cell receptor beta chains derived from one specimen sequenced in a study of T cells after yellow fever vaccination. Each CDR3 protein gets one entry after TCRdb re-called the 5' RACE reads with MiXCR. The repertoire includes 450,000 to 650,000 distinct CDR3 sequences, just over 20% of them detected once, and about 16% sits in the top ten. The sequences come from PBMCs, collected around 3 weeks after the first yellow fever vaccination. The origin of the receptors is a man between 18 and 35 years old who received the YFV17D yellow fever vaccine.

This clonotype occurred once. V and J are TRBV5-1 and TRBJ2-2; the D call may be TRBD1 or TRBD2 (6 bases each). This CDR3 has 15 residues. Trimming left V 7 bases short and J 3 bases short, with 16 bases between. From germline, CDR1 is SGHRS and CDR2 YFSETQ. Written as DNA, the CDR3 is TGCGCCAGCGCTCTACCGGGGGCGGACACCGGGGAGCTGTTTTTT. It encodes CASALPGADTGELFF.

The J gene is TRBJ2-7, the V gene TRBV18, with D possibly TRBD2 on 5 matching bases. V gave up 3 bases and J gave up 2 bases, with 8 bases separating them. The CDR3 has 13 amino acids. Germline CDR1 and CDR2: KGHSH and LQKENI. CDR3 loop: CASSPDSTYEQYF. The DNA for the CDR3 is TGTGCCAGCTCACCGGACTCTACCTACGAGCAGTACTTC.

This clonotype was detected a few times. This sequence joins TRBV6-5 and TRBJ2-1; D gene uncertain. Per the germline V gene, CDR1 is MNHEY and CDR2 is SVGAGI. V shed 1 base and J shed 4 bases, with 8 bases lying between them. This CDR3 has 14 residues. The CDR3 DNA is TGTGCCAGCAGTTACTTGGCAGGTTACAATGAGCAGTTCTTC. It specifies CASSYLAGYNEQFF.

This clonotype has a handful of counts. V and J are TRBV20-1 and TRBJ2-1, with TRBD2 matching 12 bases. The V gene end was trimmed by 5 bases and the J gene end by 2 bases; junction bases not matched to a gene: 7. The CDR3 has 16 amino acids. The V gene's germline CDR1 is DFQATT and CDR2 SNEGSKA (reference sequence). The CDR3 reads CSARGTSGFPYNEQFF. CDR3 bases: TGCAGTGCTCGTGGGACTAGCGGGTTCCCCTACAATGAGCAGTTCTTC.

The J gene is TRBJ2-1, the V gene TRBV6-1, with 8 bases matching TRBD2. Trimming removed 5 bases from V and 3 bases from J; junction bases left unmatched: 9. The CDR3 contains 16 residues. In germline, CDR1 is MNHNS, CDR2 SASEGT. The CDR3 bases are TGTGCCAGCAGTACCCCCGGGGGGGGCGGCTACAATGAGCAGTTCTTC. Its protein is CASSTPGGGGYNEQFF.

V and J are TRBV20-1 and TRBJ1-1, with D possibly matching TRBD1 (5 bases). Trimming removed 3 bases from V and 1 base from J, with 12 bases in between. This CDR3 is built from 14 residues. The V gene's germline CDR1 is DFQATT and CDR2 SNEGSKA (reference sequence). The CDR3, as DNA: TGCAGTGCTAGGACTAACCAGGGGAACACTGAAGCTTTCTTT. Translated, it gives CSARTNQGNTEAFF.

The chain joins TRBV27 to TRBJ2-7, with 12 bases that match TRBD1. V lost 4 bases to trimming and J lost 4 bases; unmatched junction nucleotides: 8. The CDR3 runs to 16 residues. The germline gives CDR1 MNHEY, CDR2 SMNVEV (reference sequence). The CDR3 region is CASSWSGTGGGYEQYF. DNA of the CDR3: TGTGCCAGCAGTTGGTCCGGGACAGGGGGCGGGTACGAGCAGTACTTC.

This clonotype has a handful of counts. V and J are TRBV20-1 and TRBJ2-3; D ambiguous. Germline CDR1 reads DFQATT; CDR2 reads SNEGSKA (reference sequence). V lost 5 bases, J lost 1 base, and 13 bases lay in between. The CDR3 runs to 14 residues. CDR3 loop: CSAAPFLRTDTQYF. The CDR3 bases are TGCAGTGCTGCCCCATTTCTACGCACAGATACGCAGTATTTT.

This rearrangement joins TRBV20-1 to TRBJ2-3; D is unresolved. The germline V gene has CDR1 DFQATT and CDR2 SNEGSKA (reference sequence). The CDR3 has 12 residues. Trimming cost V 0 bases and J 2 bases, with 3 bases left between them. The CDR3 DNA is TGCAGTGCTAGAGAAAACACAGATACGCAGTATTTT. It specifies CSARENTDTQYF.

This clonotype came up a few times. The DNA for the CDR3 is TGTGCCAGCAGTCTCGGGGTCGGCTATGGCTACACCTTC. This translates into CASSLGVGYGYTF. The chain is built from TRBV12-3 or TRBV12-4 and TRBJ1-2; D is unresolved. The CDR3 spans 13 residues. Trimming took 5 bases from V and 4 from J, leaving 11 bases between them.

At least ten counts were recorded for this clonotype. V gene TRBV18 combines with J gene TRBJ2-2; 9 bases agree with TRBD1. The junction had 5 bases not matched to a gene; V was cut back by 2 bases and J by 4 bases. The CDR3 has 16 amino acids. Germline V gene data show CDR1 as KGHSH and CDR2 as LQKENI. DNA for the CDR3: TGTGCCAGCTCACCATCCGGGACAGGGATCACCGGGGAGCTGTTTTTT. This gives the protein CASSPSGTGITGELFF.

This clonotype was counted many times. The V and J genes are TRBV5-4 and TRBJ1-1, with 8 bases matching TRBD1. The CDR3 sequence is 14 residues long. The V segment lost 2 bases and the J segment 0 bases; nucleotides outside the gene matches: 0. Germline CDR1 reads SGHNT; CDR2 reads YYREEE (reference sequence). The CDR3 loop is CASSLQGVNTEAFF. The DNA of the CDR3 is TGTGCCAGCAGCTTACAGGGGGTGAACACTGAAGCTTTCTTT.

V and J are TRBV11-2 and TRBJ1-6; D is ambiguous. The V gene's germline CDR1 is SGHAT and CDR2 FQNNGV. The CDR3 sequence is 16 residues long. The ends were cut back, 0 bases at V and 0 bases at J, with 6 bases in the middle. DNA of the CDR3: TGTGCCAGCAGCTTAGATACGAGCTCCTATAATTCACCCCTCCACTTT. Residues: CASSLDTSSYNSPLHF.

J is TRBJ2-1 and V is TRBV4-2; D might be TRBD1 or TRBD2, each matching 7 bases. The CDR3 is made up of 16 amino acids. Germline V gene lookup returns CDR1 LGHNA and CDR2 YNFKEQ. V was pared by 0 bases and J by 3 bases, with 12 bases between. The CDR3 nucleotides are TGTGCCAGCAGCCAAGATCAGGGGGGGTACTACAATGAGCAGTTCTTC. Protein product: CASSQDQGGYYNEQFF.